The text below deals with one T cell receptor beta chain. V lost 0 bases and J lost 8; bases outside the gene matches: 7. The CDR3 has 14 amino acids. CDR1 is SGHKS and CDR2 is YYEKEE in the germline V gene (reference sequence). Both 60 Vbeta primers and 13 Jbeta primers went into the PCR. Clones were sequenced by immunoSEQ multiplex PCR, and TCRdb holds only the in-frame ones, with some missing. Of about 110,000 clones listed, around 80% are singletons. This record comes from a study of cytomegalovirus exposure and HLA in healthy donors. The chain links TRBV5-5 to TRBJ1-2, with TRBD1 identical over 7 bases. This receptor was obtained from a man aged 25-45 years in good health and CMV-seropositive. The sample was PBMCs. The CDR3 DNA reads TGTGCCAGCAGCTTGGAGGGACAGACATTGGGCTACACCTTC. Translation: CASSLEGQTLGYTF.